This TCR beta chain was sequenced during a study of cytomegalovirus exposure and HLA in healthy donors. The PCR ran on 60 Vbeta and 13 Jbeta primers. Using immunoSEQ multiplex PCR, the repertoire was profiled, and TCRdb retains in-frame clones only, with some absent. The sample yields 150,000 to 200,000 clones, around 81% seen once. The CDR3 has 12 amino acids. Germline V gene sequence: CDR1 SEHNR, CDR2 FQNEAQ (reference sequence). J lost 4 bases, V lost 8 bases, and 4 bases had no gene match. A word on this clone: Its antigen remains unidentified.

Study findings and constraints: HLA restriction was apparent for most CMV-associated TCR beta chains in a later analysis.

J is TRBJ1-2 and V is TRBV7-9, with TRBD1 matching 7 bases. This receptor was identified in a young woman in good health and CMV-seropositive. The sample consisted of PBMCs. CDR3: CASATGPYGYTF. CDR3 DNA: TGTGCCAGCGCGACAGGGCCCTATGGCTACACCTTC. Full variable domain (outside the CDR3, taken from reference TRBV7-9 and TRBJ1-2): DTGVSQNPRHKITKRGQNVTFRCDPISEHNRLYWYRQTLGQGPEFLTYFQNEAQLEKSRLLSDRFSAERPKGSFSTLEIQRTEQGDSAMYLCASATGPYGYTFGSGTRLTVV.